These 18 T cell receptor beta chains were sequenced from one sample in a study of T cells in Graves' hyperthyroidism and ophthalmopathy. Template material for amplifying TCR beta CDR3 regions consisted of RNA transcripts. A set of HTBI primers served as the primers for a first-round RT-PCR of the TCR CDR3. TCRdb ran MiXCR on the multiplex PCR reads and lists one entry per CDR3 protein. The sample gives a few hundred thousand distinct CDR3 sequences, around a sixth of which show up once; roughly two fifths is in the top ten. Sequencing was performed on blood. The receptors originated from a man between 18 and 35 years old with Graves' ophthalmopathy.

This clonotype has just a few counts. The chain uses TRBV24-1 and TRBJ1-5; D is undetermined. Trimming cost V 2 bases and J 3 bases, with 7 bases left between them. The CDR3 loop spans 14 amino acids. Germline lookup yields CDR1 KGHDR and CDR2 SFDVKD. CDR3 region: CATSDWTDNQPQHF. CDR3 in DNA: TGTGCCACCAGTGATTGGACGGACAATCAGCCCCAGCATTTT.

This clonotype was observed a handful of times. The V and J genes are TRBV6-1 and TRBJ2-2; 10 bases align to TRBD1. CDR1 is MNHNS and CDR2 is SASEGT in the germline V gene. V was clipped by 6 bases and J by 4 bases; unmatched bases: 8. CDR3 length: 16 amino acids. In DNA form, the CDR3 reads TGTGCCAGCAGGGGAGACAGGGGGCTTTCCACCGGGGAGCTGTTTTTT. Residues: CASRGDRGLSTGELFF.

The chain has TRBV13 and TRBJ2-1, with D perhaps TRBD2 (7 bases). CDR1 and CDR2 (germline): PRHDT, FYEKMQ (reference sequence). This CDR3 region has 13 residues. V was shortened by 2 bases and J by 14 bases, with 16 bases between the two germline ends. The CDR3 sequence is CASSLRVRGAKFF. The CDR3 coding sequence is TGTGCCAGCAGCTTACGAGTACGGGGGGCGAAGTTCTTC.

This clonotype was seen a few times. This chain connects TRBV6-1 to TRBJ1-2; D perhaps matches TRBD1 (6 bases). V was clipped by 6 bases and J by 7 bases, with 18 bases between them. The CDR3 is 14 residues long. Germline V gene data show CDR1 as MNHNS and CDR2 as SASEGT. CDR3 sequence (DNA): TGTGCCAGCAGCCCCAGTACAGGGTATGCTGGCTACACCTTC. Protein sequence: CASSPSTGYAGYTF.

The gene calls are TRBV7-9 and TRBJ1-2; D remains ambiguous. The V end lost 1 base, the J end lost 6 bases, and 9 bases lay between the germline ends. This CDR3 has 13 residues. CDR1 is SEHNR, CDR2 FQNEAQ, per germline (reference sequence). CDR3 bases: TGTGCCAGCAGCTTAGAGTGGCCCAATGGCTACACCTTC. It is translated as CASSLEWPNGYTF.

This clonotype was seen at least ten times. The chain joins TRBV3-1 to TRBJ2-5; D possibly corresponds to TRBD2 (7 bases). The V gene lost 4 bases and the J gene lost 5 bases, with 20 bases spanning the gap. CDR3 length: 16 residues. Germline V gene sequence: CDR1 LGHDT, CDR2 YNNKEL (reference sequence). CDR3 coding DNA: TGTGCCAGCAGCCCCGAGACGGGGGGCCCATGGGAGACCCAGTACTTC. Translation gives CASSPETGGPWETQYF.

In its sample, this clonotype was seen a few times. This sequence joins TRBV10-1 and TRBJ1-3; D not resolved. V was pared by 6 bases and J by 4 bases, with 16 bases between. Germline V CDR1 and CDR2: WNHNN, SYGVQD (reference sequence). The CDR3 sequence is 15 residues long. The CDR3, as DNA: TGCGCCAGCAGAGGGTCGGACCTGGCGGGAAACACCATATATTTT. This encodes CASRGSDLAGNTIYF.

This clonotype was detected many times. CDR3 bases: TGTGCCAGCAGGTCCGACAAACGAATAATCAATGGCTACACCTTC. Its translation is CASRSDKRIINGYTF. V usage is TRBV6-1 and J usage is TRBJ1-2; D is uncertain. There are 15 residues in the CDR3. V lost 6 bases and J 6 bases, leaving 20 bases between the germline ends. Germline values: CDR1 MNHNS, CDR2 SASEGT.

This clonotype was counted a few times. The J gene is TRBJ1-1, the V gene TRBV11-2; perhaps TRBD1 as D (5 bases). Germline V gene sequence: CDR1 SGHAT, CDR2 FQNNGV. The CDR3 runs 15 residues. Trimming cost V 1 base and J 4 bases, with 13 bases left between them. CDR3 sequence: CASSLAGAVATEAFF. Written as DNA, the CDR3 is TGTGCCAGCAGCTTAGCTGGGGCGGTTGCCACTGAAGCTTTCTTT. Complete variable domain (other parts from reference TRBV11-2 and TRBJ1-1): EAGVAQSPRYKIIEKRQSVAFWCNPISGHATLYWYQQILGQGPKLLIQFQNNGVVDDSQLPKDRFSAERLKGVDSTLKIQPAKLEDSAVYLCASSLAGAVATEAFFGQGTRLTVV.

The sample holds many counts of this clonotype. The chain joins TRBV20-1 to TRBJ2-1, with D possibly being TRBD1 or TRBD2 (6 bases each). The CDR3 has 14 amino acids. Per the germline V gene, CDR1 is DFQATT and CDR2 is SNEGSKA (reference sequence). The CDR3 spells CSGGFNYDYNEQFF. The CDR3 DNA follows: TGCAGCGGGGGCTTCAATTATGACTACAATGAGCAGTTCTTC.

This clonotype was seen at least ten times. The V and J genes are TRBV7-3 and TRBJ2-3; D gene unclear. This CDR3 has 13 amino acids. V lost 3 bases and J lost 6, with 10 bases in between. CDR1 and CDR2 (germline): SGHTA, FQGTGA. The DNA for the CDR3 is TGTGCCAGCAGCTTCGACTTAGGGGATACGCAGTATTTT. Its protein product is CASSFDLGDTQYF.

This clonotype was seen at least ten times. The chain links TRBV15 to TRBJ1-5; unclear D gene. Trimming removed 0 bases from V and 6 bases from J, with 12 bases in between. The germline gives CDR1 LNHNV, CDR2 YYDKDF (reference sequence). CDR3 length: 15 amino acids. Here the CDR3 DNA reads TGTGCCACCAGCAGAGATCTTGATCAAGGTCAGCCCCAGCATTTT. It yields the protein CATSRDLDQGQPQHF.

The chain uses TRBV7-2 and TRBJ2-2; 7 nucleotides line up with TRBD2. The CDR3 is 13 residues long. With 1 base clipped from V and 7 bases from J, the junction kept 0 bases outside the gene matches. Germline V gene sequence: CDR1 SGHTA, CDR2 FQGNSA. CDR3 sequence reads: CASSLGGGGELFF. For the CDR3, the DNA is TGTGCCAGCAGCTTAGGGGGGGGCGGGGAGCTGTTTTTT.

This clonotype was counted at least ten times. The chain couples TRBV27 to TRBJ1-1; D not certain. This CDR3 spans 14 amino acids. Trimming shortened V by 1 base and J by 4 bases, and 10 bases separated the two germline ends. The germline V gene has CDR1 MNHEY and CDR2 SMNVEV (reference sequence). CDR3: CASSLLSFGTEAFF. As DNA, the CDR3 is TGTGCCAGCAGTTTATTAAGTTTTGGCACTGAAGCTTTCTTT.

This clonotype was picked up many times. The CDR3 DNA follows: TGTGCCAGTCACGCGGACACGACCTACGAGCAGTACTTC. This gives the protein CASHADTTYEQYF. The J gene is TRBJ2-7, the V gene TRBV6-1, with a possible D match to TRBD1 (5 bases). Germline lookup yields CDR1 MNHNS and CDR2 SASEGT. The length of the CDR3 is 13 residues. Between the trimmed V and J ends, which lost 9 bases and 2 bases, there was a span of 14 bases.

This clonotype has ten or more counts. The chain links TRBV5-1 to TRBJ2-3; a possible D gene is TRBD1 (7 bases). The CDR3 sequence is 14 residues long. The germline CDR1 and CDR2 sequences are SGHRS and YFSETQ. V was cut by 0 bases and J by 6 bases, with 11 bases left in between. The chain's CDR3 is CASSLEGAGDTQYF. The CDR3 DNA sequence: TGCGCCAGCAGCTTGGAGGGGGCGGGGGATACGCAGTATTTT.

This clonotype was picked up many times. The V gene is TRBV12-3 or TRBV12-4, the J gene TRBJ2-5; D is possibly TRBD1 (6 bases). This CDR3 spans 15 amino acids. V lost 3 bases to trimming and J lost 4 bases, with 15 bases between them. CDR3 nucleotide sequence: TGTGCCAGCAGTTTGAACAGGGAAGCTGGAGAGACCCAGTACTTC. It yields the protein CASSLNREAGETQYF.

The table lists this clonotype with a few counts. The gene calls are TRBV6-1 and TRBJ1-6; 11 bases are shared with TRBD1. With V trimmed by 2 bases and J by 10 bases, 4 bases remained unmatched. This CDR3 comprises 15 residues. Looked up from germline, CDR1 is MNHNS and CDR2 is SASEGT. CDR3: CASSESGTGGSPLHF. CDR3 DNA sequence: TGTGCCAGCAGTGAATCCGGGACAGGGGGATCACCCCTCCACTTT.